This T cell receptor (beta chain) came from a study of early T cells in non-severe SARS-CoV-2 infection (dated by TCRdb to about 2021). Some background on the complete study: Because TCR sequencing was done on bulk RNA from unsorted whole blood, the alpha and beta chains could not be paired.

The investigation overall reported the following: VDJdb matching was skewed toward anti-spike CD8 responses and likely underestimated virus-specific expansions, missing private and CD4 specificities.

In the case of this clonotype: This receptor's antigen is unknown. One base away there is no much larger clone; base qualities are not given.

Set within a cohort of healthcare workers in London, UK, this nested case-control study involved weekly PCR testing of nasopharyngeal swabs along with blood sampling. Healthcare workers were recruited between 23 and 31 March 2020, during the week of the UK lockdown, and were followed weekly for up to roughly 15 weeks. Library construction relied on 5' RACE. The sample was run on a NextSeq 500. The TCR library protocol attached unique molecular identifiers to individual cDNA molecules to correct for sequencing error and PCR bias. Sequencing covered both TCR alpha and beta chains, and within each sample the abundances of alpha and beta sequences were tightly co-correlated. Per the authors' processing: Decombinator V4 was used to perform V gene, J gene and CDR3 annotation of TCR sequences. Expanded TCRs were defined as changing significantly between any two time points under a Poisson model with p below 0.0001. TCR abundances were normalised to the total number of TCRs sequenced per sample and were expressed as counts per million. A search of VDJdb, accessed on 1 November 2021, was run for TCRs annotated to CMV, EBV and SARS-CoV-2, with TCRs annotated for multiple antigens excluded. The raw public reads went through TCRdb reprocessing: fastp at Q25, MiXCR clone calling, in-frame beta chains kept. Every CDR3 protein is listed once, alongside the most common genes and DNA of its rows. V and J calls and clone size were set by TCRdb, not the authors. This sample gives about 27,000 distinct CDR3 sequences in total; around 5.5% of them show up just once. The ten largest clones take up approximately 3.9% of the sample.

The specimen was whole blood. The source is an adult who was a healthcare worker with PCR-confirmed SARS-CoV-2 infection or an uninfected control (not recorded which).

In nucleotide form, the sequence is TGTGCCAGCAGTACTTCACATGACAGTAATGAAAAACTGTTTTTT. This gives the protein CASSTSHDSNEKLFF. The chain is encoded by TRBV12-3 or TRBV12-4 joined to TRBJ1-4; the D segment could be TRBD1, given 5 matching bases. The CDR3 has 15 amino acids, counting the end cysteine and phenylalanine. Only the CDR3 part of the read is kept: 45 bases, read in frame from the first base. The germline ends are 14 bases apart after V is trimmed by 5 bases and J by 4 bases.